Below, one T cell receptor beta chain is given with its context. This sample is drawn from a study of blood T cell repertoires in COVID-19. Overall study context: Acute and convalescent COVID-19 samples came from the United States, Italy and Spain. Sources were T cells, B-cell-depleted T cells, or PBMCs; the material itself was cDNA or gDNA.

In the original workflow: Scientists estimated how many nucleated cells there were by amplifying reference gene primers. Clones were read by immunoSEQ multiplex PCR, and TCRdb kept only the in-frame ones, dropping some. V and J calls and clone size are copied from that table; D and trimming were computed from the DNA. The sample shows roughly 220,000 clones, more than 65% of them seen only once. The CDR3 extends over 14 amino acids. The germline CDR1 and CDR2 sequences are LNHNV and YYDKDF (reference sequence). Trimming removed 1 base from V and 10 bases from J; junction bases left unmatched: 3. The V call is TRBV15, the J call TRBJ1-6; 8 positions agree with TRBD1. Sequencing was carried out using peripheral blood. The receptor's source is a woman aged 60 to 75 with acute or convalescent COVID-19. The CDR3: CATSRGQGWSPLHF. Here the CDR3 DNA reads TGTGCCACCAGCAGAGGACAGGGGTGGTCACCCCTCCACTTT.